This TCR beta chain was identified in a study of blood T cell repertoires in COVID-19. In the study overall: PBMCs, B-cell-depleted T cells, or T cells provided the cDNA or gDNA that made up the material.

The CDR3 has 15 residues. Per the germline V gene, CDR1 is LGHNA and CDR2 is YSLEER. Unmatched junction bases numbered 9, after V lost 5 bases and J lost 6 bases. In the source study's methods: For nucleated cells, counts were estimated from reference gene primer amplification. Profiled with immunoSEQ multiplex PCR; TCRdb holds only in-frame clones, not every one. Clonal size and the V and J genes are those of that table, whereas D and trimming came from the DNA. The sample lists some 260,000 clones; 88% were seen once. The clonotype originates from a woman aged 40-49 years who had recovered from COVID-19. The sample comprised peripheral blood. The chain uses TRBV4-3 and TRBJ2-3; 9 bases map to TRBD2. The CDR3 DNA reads TGCGCCAGCAGCAAGCGCGCGGGAGGGCCGGATACGCAGTATTTT. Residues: CASSKRAGGPDTQYF.